The entry below gives a single TCR beta chain sequence along with its context. This entry belongs to a study of technical replicates of blood from a handful of donors. Measured with immunoSEQ multiplex PCR; TCRdb has only the in-frame clones, and not every one. The sample has more than 90,000 clones, 95% seen once. The receptor's source is a human donor in good health. What was sequenced was T cells isolated from PBMCs.

CDR3 protein: CAWSVPWTSGGASEQYF. In nucleotides, the CDR3 is TGTGCCTGGAGTGTACCGTGGACTAGCGGGGGGGCTAGCGAGCAGTACTTC. J is TRBJ2-7 and V is TRBV30; 15 bases agree with TRBD2. V shed 0 bases and J 6 bases; nucleotides not matched to a gene: 9. The CDR3 is 17 amino acids. Germline V gene data show CDR1 as GTSNPN and CDR2 as SVGIG (reference sequence).